This T cell receptor (beta chain) came from a study of blood T cell repertoires in COVID-19 (dated by TCRdb to the early 2020s). About the investigation overall: Samples covering the acute and convalescent phases of COVID-19 were provided by collaborators in the United States, Italy and Spain. The material from the prospective study consisted of cDNA or gDNA derived from T cells, B-cell-depleted T cells, or PBMCs. Subjects who had been exposed to COVID-19, were actively infected with it, or had recovered from it provided the deeply sampled blood TCRbeta repertoires that made up the dataset. The repertoires were released in a freely available public database intended as a resource for research on the immune response to SARS-CoV-2. Samples were obtained from the ongoing ImmuneRACE study (first 160 participants) and from 1,200 or so subjects provided by 6 global collaborators. Nearly every sample came with metadata listing a de-identified subject ID, COVID-19 status, age in years and sex. HLA class I and class II types, where available, came from metadata supplied by the sample provider rather than from assay-based typing. The investigation overall reported the following: The quantity of clinical and demographic metadata differed by source and by participant and was supplied without curation.

Whole blood was collected in K2EDTA tubes by collaborating institutions according to the institutions' own protocols. For TCRbeta analysis, collaborators shipped samples in one of three forms: frozen whole blood, isolated PBMCs, or DNA extracted from either of those sample types. TCRbeta CDR3 regions were amplified from genomic DNA using the immunoSEQ Assay, a bias-controlled multiplex PCR. Under the source paper's analysis protocol: Within the assay, amplification of reference gene primers was used to estimate how many nucleated cells each sample contained. To quantify the absolute abundance of each unique TCRbeta CDR3 rearrangement, sequence reads were collapsed and filtered. For each sample, productive Simpson clonality was calculated as the square root of Simpson's diversity index across productive rearrangements. This immuneACCESS table, as held by TCRdb, lists in-frame sequences with V and J called but not all clones. Of the missing ones, under half trace to an unresolved V gene in checked studies; the others have no known cause. V and J calls and clone size are given by that table; D and trimming were obtained from the DNA. For this sample there are 92,000 or so clones; around 88% appear just once. Over 0.45% of the sample is held by the ten biggest clonotypes.

In the germline V gene, CDR1 corresponds to SGHRS and CDR2 to YFSETQ. The CDR3 holds 13 amino acids from the cysteine to the phenylalanine. The sequence is cut down to CDR3 DNA, 39 bases in frame from base 1. Germline trimming: 6 bases from V, 10 bases from J; junction bases outside gene matches: 6. To note about this clone: Its binding antigen is unknown. Per-base quality was not reported, and no clone a single base away is much larger than it.

Input material: peripheral blood. Recombination joined TRBV5-1 with TRBJ1-6; 8 nucleotides in the junction match TRBD1. This TCR was sampled from a man in his 60s with acute or convalescent COVID-19. In nucleotide form, the sequence is TGCGCCAGCACCACACCAGGGGGCTCACCCCTCCACTTT. Its protein reads: CASTTPGGSPLHF.